These 20 T cell receptor beta chains were all obtained from the same sample, sequenced in a study of T cells after yellow fever vaccination. Each CDR3 protein is one row after TCRdb ran MiXCR on the 5' RACE reads. This table holds around 310,000 distinct CDR3 sequences, less than 4.5% found once. Source: PBMCs, taken on the day of the yellow fever booster vaccination. Every receptor here comes from a man aged 18 to 29 who received the YFV17D yellow fever vaccine.

The CDR3, as DNA: TGTGCCAGCAGTCCGACAGAAGTTACAGATACGCAGTATTTT. Translated: CASSPTEVTDTQYF. V is TRBV14 and J is TRBJ2-3; TRBD1 is a possible D gene (5 bases). V was clipped by 6 bases and J by 3 bases, with 13 bases between them. This CDR3 is 14 amino acids long. From germline, CDR1 is SGHDN and CDR2 FVKESK.

This clonotype has a count of ten or more. The V and J genes are TRBV5-1 and TRBJ1-4; 7 bases are a match to TRBD1. V was clipped by 4 bases and J by 3 bases; unmatched bases: 0. The CDR3 spans 13 residues. CDR1 and CDR2 from the germline V gene are SGHRS and YFSETQ. The CDR3 bases are TGCGCCAGCAGCGGGACAGCTAATGAAAAACTGTTTTTT. Protein product: CASSGTANEKLFF. Full variable domain (missing parts from reference TRBV5-1 and TRBJ1-4): KAGVTQTPRYLIKTRGQQVTLSCSPISGHRSVSWYQQTPGQGLQFLFEYFSETQRNKGNFPGRFSGRQFSNSRSEMNVSTLELGDSALYLCASSGTANEKLFFGSGTQLSVL.

This clonotype was recorded many times. V is TRBV12-3 or TRBV12-4 and J is TRBJ2-7; no firm D call. CDR3 length: 12 amino acids. The ends were cut back, 6 bases at V and 4 bases at J, with 10 bases in the middle. CDR3 sequence (DNA): TGTGCCAGCAGCTACATCTTTTACGAGCAGTACTTC. Encoded protein: CASSYIFYEQYF.

The table lists this clonotype with a few counts. The chain is built from TRBV5-1 and TRBJ2-2, with D maybe TRBD1 (6 bases). The ends were cut back, 2 bases at V and 5 bases at J, with 16 bases in the middle. The germline V gene has CDR1 SGHRS and CDR2 YFSETQ. The CDR3 length is 16 residues. The chain's CDR3 is CASSLYQGPRTGELFF. In DNA form, the CDR3 reads TGCGCCAGCAGCTTATATCAGGGGCCGAGAACCGGGGAGCTGTTTTTT.

This clonotype was picked up many times. V is TRBV20-1 and J is TRBJ2-1; unclear D gene. CDR1 is DFQATT, CDR2 SNEGSKA, per germline (reference sequence). V was shortened by 3 bases and J by 0 bases, with 9 bases between the two germline ends. The CDR3 is 14 amino acids. The CDR3 region is CSARPSSSYNEQFF. In DNA form, the CDR3 reads TGCAGTGCTAGGCCCTCGAGCTCCTACAATGAGCAGTTCTTC.

This clonotype was observed a handful of times. The rearrangement links TRBV29-1 to TRBJ1-1, with 7 positions matching TRBD1. The CDR3 sequence is 16 residues long. J was trimmed by 5 bases and V by 2 bases; bases with no gene match: 14. Germline CDR1 is SQVTM and CDR2 is ANQGSEA. CDR3 residues: CSVELGQAVPRTEAFF. Written as DNA, the CDR3 is TGCAGCGTTGAACTCGGACAGGCGGTTCCGAGGACTGAAGCTTTCTTT.

This clonotype was detected only a few times. This rearrangement joins TRBV5-5 to TRBJ2-2; 12 nucleotides align to TRBD1. There are 19 residues in the CDR3. Germline V lookup: CDR1 SGHKS, CDR2 YYEKEE (reference sequence). The junction had 11 bases not matched to a gene; V was cut back by 0 bases and J by 5 bases. DNA of the CDR3: TGTGCCAGCAGCTTGGGGTCGCCGGGACAGGGGGCCGGAACCGGGGAGCTGTTTTTT. It specifies CASSLGSPGQGAGTGELFF.

The chain couples TRBV7-8 to TRBJ1-6; no definite D call. V was clipped by 5 bases and J by 9 bases, with 17 bases between them. Looked up from germline, CDR1 is SGHVS and CDR2 is FQNEAQ. The CDR3 totals 15 residues. This CDR3 reads CASSQRRTEASPLHF. CDR3 DNA sequence: TGTGCCAGCAGCCAGCGAAGGACCGAAGCTTCACCCCTCCACTTT.

Only a few counts were recorded for this clonotype. V and J are TRBV23-1 and TRBJ1-6; no firm D call. TRBV23-1 belongs to the ORF category, with a function that is uncertain. This CDR3 is 17 amino acids long. Between the trimmed V and J ends, which lost 6 bases and 3 bases, there was a span of 18 bases. CDR3 DNA: TGCGCCAGCAGACGGCGGGGTCTAGGAAACTATAATTCACCCCTCCACTTT. It specifies CASRRRGLGNYNSPLHF.

This clonotype was counted ten times or more. The chain has TRBV20-1 and TRBJ1-2, with 9 bases aligning to TRBD1. With V trimmed by 0 bases and J by 5 bases, 4 bases remained unmatched. This CDR3 spans 14 amino acids. CDR1 is DFQATT and CDR2 is SNEGSKA in the germline V gene (reference sequence). CDR3 loop: CSARDQTGGYGYTF. For the CDR3, the DNA is TGCAGTGCTAGAGACCAGACAGGGGGGTATGGCTACACCTTC.

This clonotype was counted ten times or more. The chain carries TRBV23-1 and TRBJ2-3; 9 nucleotides match TRBD1. TRBV23-1 is identified as an open reading frame with a role that is uncertain. The CDR3 loop spans 18 amino acids. J gave up 0 bases and V 0 bases, and 7 bases lay outside the gene matches. The CDR3 DNA is TGCGCCAGCAGTCAATCGGGGGACAGGGTGGGTAGCACAGATACGCAGTATTTT. This sequence encodes CASSQSGDRVGSTDTQYF.

Ten or more counts support this clonotype. The V call is TRBV11-2, the J call TRBJ1-4, with a weak D call TRBD1 (6 bases). The length of the CDR3 is 15 residues. The V end was cut by 5 bases, the J end by 1 base, with 11 bases between. CDR1 is SGHAT, CDR2 FQNNGV, per germline. This CDR3 reads CASSPEGGTNEKLFF. CDR3 sequence (DNA): TGTGCCAGCAGCCCCGAGGGGGGAACTAATGAAAAACTGTTTTTT.

In its sample, this clonotype was seen a few times. This sequence joins TRBV20-1 and TRBJ2-3; 14 nucleotides match TRBD2. V was clipped by 6 bases and J by 6 bases; unmatched bases: 14. CDR1 and CDR2 from the germline V gene are DFQATT and SNEGSKA (reference sequence). The CDR3 length is 17 residues. The CDR3 DNA is TGCAGTGCACCCCGCCCGCGACTAGCGGGGGGGCGGGATACGCAGTATTTT. Amino acids: CSAPRPRLAGGRDTQYF.

This clonotype came up many times. The chain's CDR3 is CASSQDRQRSYEQYF. The CDR3 nucleotides read TGCGCCAGCAGCCAAGATCGGCAGCGGTCCTACGAGCAGTACTTC. This chain joins TRBV4-1 and TRBJ2-7; the D gene is possibly TRBD2 (5 bases). The CDR3 spans 15 residues. Trimming took off 0 bases at V and 1 base at J, with 10 bases between the two ends. Per germline, CDR1 MGHRA and CDR2 YSYEKL.

This clonotype was seen ten or more times. The chain has TRBV4-1 and TRBJ2-2; perhaps D is TRBD1 or TRBD2 (5 bases each). V lost 4 bases to trimming and J lost 3 bases, with 15 bases between them. Germline assignment: CDR1 MGHRA and CDR2 YSYEKL. The CDR3 is 16 amino acids. The CDR3 bases are TGCGCCAGCAGCCTTCAATATATGGGGGACACCGGGGAGCTGTTTTTT. Translated: CASSLQYMGDTGELFF.

This clonotype was recorded many times. The chain recombines TRBV28 with TRBJ2-7; D ambiguous. Trimming removed 5 bases at V and 4 bases at J, with 6 bases between. CDR1 and CDR2 (germline): MDHEN, SYDVKM. The CDR3 is 11 residues long. The CDR3 protein is CASSTGYEQYV. In DNA, the CDR3 is TGTGCCAGCAGTACGGGTTACGAGCAGTACGTC.

This clonotype has more than one count but fewer than ten. The gene calls are TRBV29-1 and TRBJ2-1; no definite D call. In germline, CDR1 is SQVTM, CDR2 ANQGSEA. The CDR3 is 15 amino acids. The V gene lost 4 bases and the J gene lost 4 bases, with 17 bases spanning the gap. CDR3 coding DNA: TGCAGCGTTGCCCCCCGGCTTTTACAATACAATGAGCAGTTCTTC. This encodes CSVAPRLLQYNEQFF.

V and J are TRBV29-1 and TRBJ1-1; D not certain. The CDR3 runs 12 residues. V lost 5 bases to trimming and J lost 3 bases, with 10 bases between them. Germline V gene data show CDR1 as SQVTM and CDR2 as ANQGSEA. Here the CDR3 reads CSVQALDTEAFF. The CDR3 DNA reads TGCAGCGTTCAGGCCCTCGACACTGAAGCTTTCTTT.

This clonotype occurred a few times. The CDR3 spells CAISENNRVTNYGYTF. The CDR3 DNA reads as TGTGCCATCAGTGAAAACAACAGGGTAACTAACTATGGCTACACCTTC. The chain carries TRBV10-3 and TRBJ1-2, with a possible D match to TRBD1 (6 bases). This CDR3 has 16 residues. The germline CDR1 and CDR2 sequences are ENHRY and SYGVKD. V lost 3 bases and J lost 0, with 14 bases in between.

Many counts were recorded for this clonotype. At one end, the junction sequence differs from germline, possibly due to a read error. The chain joins TRBV7-7 to TRBJ2-5, with 9 bases fitting TRBD1. This CDR3 is 15 amino acids long. Germline-derived CDR1 and CDR2 are SSHAT and FNYEAQ (reference sequence). The CDR3 coding sequence is TGTGCTAGCAGCTCGGGACAGGGAGGCCAAGAGACCCAGTACTTC. It is translated as CASSSGQGGQETQYF.